There are a few counts of the clone carrying this T cell receptor (beta chain). Its antigen is unknown. Time point denoted: persistent/refractory GD, antithyroid drugs over 5 years with positive TRAb. From PBMCs, RNA was extracted and then used to make the TCR library. A roughly 9-milliliter sample of peripheral blood was drawn into EDTA tubes. The data stem from a study of regulatory T cells in long-lasting Graves disease. Whole-study findings and limits: With a small sample size, accuracy may have been reduced. Persistent disease was associated with favored TRBV28 usage and with favored use of TRBJ1-2 and TRBJ2-5.

Germline CDR1 reads SGHVS; CDR2 reads FNYEAQ. Trimming cost V 3 bases and J 2 bases, with 10 bases left between them. This CDR3 has 14 residues. With iRepertoire HTBI primers and Arm-PCR of CDR3 regions, TCR beta libraries were built. TCRdb analysed the multiplex PCR reads with MiXCR anew, one entry per CDR3 protein. Of about 660,000 distinct CDR3 sequences detected, 25% to 35% appear once; the ten largest clones hold about 40%. The TCR sequence derives from a female donor with Graves disease. Sequencing used peripheral blood mononuclear cells (PBMCs), obtained when the disease was refractory, from a patient treated with antithyroid drugs. The chain links TRBV7-6 to TRBJ1-1; a possible D gene is TRBD1 (5 bases). CDR3 in DNA: TGTGCCAGCAGCTTTGGGGGAGCAAACACTGAAGCTTTCTTT. Translated: CASSFGGANTEAFF. The variable domain in full, completed from reference TRBV7-6 and TRBJ1-1, reads GAGVSQSPRYKVTKRGQDVALRCDPISGHVSLYWYRQALGQGPEFLTYFNYEAQQDKSGLPNDRFSAERPEGSISTLTIQRTEQRDSAMYRCASSFGGANTEAFFGQGTRLTVV.